These 19 T cell receptor beta chains were sequenced from one sample in a study of T cells after yellow fever vaccination. Via MiXCR, TCRdb re-called the 5' RACE reads, giving one row per CDR3 protein. This sample has 400,000 or so distinct CDR3 sequences, with approximately 6% found just once. This specimen was PBMCs, taken 5 days after the yellow fever booster vaccination. The source is a man younger than 45 who received the YFV17D yellow fever vaccine.

This clonotype was seen more than once but under ten times. The chain carries TRBV4-1 and TRBJ2-5; the match to TRBD2 covers 9 bases. Per germline, CDR1 MGHRA and CDR2 YSYEKL. The CDR3 contains 16 residues. V lost 5 bases to trimming and J lost 4 bases; unmatched junction nucleotides: 11. This CDR3 is CASSSGVAGVRETQYF. The CDR3 nucleotides are TGCGCCAGCAGCTCCGGGGTAGCGGGAGTTAGAGAGACCCAGTACTTC.

The chain links TRBV20-1 to TRBJ2-1, with 7 bases lining up with TRBD2. The CDR3 covers 16 residues. Germline assignment: CDR1 DFQATT and CDR2 SNEGSKA (reference sequence). Trimming at V came to 3 bases and at J to 0 bases, leaving 8 bases not matched to a gene. The CDR3 protein is CSASLWEGSSYNEQFF. The CDR3 nucleotides read TGCAGTGCTAGTTTGTGGGAGGGGAGCTCCTACAATGAGCAGTTCTTC.

The CDR3 DNA follows: TGTGCCAGCAGCTTATTCCAGGGGGCATCCTACAATGAGCAGTTCTTC. Translating it yields CASSLFQGASYNEQFF. The rearrangement links TRBV7-2 to TRBJ2-1; 8 bases align to TRBD1. With V trimmed by 2 bases and J by 1 base, 4 bases remained unmatched. Per germline, CDR1 SGHTA and CDR2 FQGNSA. CDR3 length equals 16 residues. The entire variable domain, with the rest obtained from reference TRBV7-2 and TRBJ2-1, is as follows: GAGVSQSPSNKVTEKGKDVELRCDPISGHTALYWYRQSLGQGLEFLIYFQGNSAPDKSGLPSDRFSAERTGGSVSTLTIQRTQQEDSAVYLCASSLFQGASYNEQFFGPGTRLTVL.

This clonotype has ten or more counts. The chain uses TRBV7-2 and TRBJ2-3; D may match TRBD1 or TRBD2 (7 bases each). Trimming shortened V by 6 bases and J by 4 bases, and 14 bases separated the two germline ends. Germline V lookup: CDR1 SGHTA, CDR2 FQGNSA. This CDR3 has 14 residues. The CDR3 sequence: CASSSQGGSDTQYF. The CDR3 DNA is TGTGCCAGCAGTTCTCAGGGGGGGTCAGATACGCAGTATTTT.

In this sample, this clonotype turned up many times. CDR3 sequence reads: CASSQGQLMNTEAFF. The CDR3 DNA reads as TGCGCCAGCAGCCAAGGACAGCTGATGAACACTGAAGCTTTCTTT. The chain carries TRBV5-1 and TRBJ1-1; D may be TRBD1 (6 bases). The V end was cut by 4 bases, the J end by 0 bases, with 13 bases between. CDR1 and CDR2 (germline): SGHRS, YFSETQ. CDR3 length equals 15 residues.

This clonotype turned up a few times. Compared with germline, one end of the junction differs, possibly owing to a read error. V and J are TRBV7-9 and TRBJ2-1; TRBD2 aligns across 12 bases. Per the germline V gene, CDR1 is SEHNR and CDR2 is FQNEAQ (reference sequence). CDR3 length: 16 amino acids. CDR3 coding DNA: TGTGCCAGCAGCCTGGGCACGACTAGCGGGAGCCGGGGGATGCTCTTC. Its translation is CASSLGTTSGSRGMLF.

This chain links TRBV25-1 with TRBJ2-2, with D uncertain. The V gene lost 2 bases and the J gene lost 5 bases, with 12 bases spanning the gap. CDR1 MGHDK and CDR2 SYGVNS come from the germline V gene. The CDR3 contains 15 residues. This chain's CDR3 is CASSERSDVTGELFF. CDR3 coding DNA: TGTGCCAGCAGTGAACGGTCTGACGTAACCGGGGAGCTGTTTTTT.

This chain connects TRBV7-2 to TRBJ1-5; D might be TRBD1 (5 bases). The CDR3 contains 15 residues. The V gene's germline CDR1 is SGHTA and CDR2 FQGNSA. V gave up 1 base and J gave up 1 base, with 8 bases separating them. As DNA, the CDR3 is TGTGCCAGCAGCTTAGGGTCAGGGAGCAATCAGCCCCAGCATTTT. Translation: CASSLGSGSNQPQHF.

V and J are TRBV20-1 and TRBJ2-7; 10 positions match TRBD2. CDR1 and CDR2 from the germline V gene are DFQATT and SNEGSKA (reference sequence). V was pared by 2 bases and J by 4 bases, with 2 bases of the junction left unmatched. This CDR3 spans 13 amino acids. CDR3 loop: CSARLAGEYEQYF. Here the CDR3 DNA reads TGCAGTGCTAGACTAGCGGGAGAGTACGAGCAGTACTTC.

The chain links TRBV3-1 to TRBJ2-7; 9 bases align to TRBD2. V lost 1 base, J lost 4 bases, and 8 bases stayed unmatched. There are 16 residues in the CDR3. CDR1 and CDR2 (germline): LGHDT, YNNKEL (reference sequence). CDR3 coding DNA: TGTGCCAGCAGCCAAGGGATGGGACTAGCATCGTACGAGCAGTACTTC. Amino acids: CASSQGMGLASYEQYF.

This clonotype was recorded at least ten times. The chain is built from TRBV4-2 and TRBJ2-2; D not resolved. The CDR3 covers 16 residues. Germline lookup yields CDR1 LGHNA and CDR2 YNFKEQ. The V end lost 0 bases, the J end lost 1 base, and 9 bases lay between the germline ends. CDR3 DNA sequence: TGTGCCAGCAGCCAAGATGGCAGCATGAACACCGGGGAGCTGTTTTTT. This encodes CASSQDGSMNTGELFF.

Many counts were recorded for this clonotype. CDR3 sequence (DNA): TGCGCCAGCAGCAACCGGGACAGGGGAGACTACGAGCAGTACTTC. Translated, it gives CASSNRDRGDYEQYF. The chain combines TRBV5-1 with TRBJ2-7; 10 bases line up with TRBD1. Trimming removed 4 bases from V and 3 bases from J; junction bases left unmatched: 7. This CDR3 contains 15 residues. CDR1 SGHRS and CDR2 YFSETQ come from the germline V gene.

The chain links TRBV7-2 to TRBJ2-2; TRBD1 might be the D (6 bases). The CDR3 is 16 amino acids. V was clipped by 5 bases and J by 5 bases, with 18 bases between them. Germline V gene data show CDR1 as SGHTA and CDR2 as FQGNSA. The CDR3 loop is CASSAQDTGNTGELFF. The CDR3 DNA follows: TGTGCCAGCAGCGCCCAGGACACAGGGAATACCGGGGAGCTGTTTTTT.

This clonotype has a handful of counts. This chain links TRBV7-2 with TRBJ2-7; 8 bases fit TRBD2. CDR3 length: 14 amino acids. Germline V CDR1 and CDR2: SGHTA, FQGNSA. With V trimmed by 5 bases and J by 6 bases, 9 bases remained unmatched. CDR3 sequence: CASSLGTSLVEQYF. The DNA of the CDR3 is TGTGCCAGCAGCCTGGGGACTAGTCTGGTCGAGCAGTACTTC.

This clonotype was seen repeatedly, ten times or more. This chain links TRBV14 with TRBJ2-7; D remains unclear. Trimming took 1 base from V and 7 from J, leaving 5 bases between them. This CDR3 is 11 amino acids long. Germline-derived CDR1 and CDR2 are SGHDN and FVKESK. The CDR3 spells CASSQASEQYF. In DNA form, the CDR3 reads TGTGCCAGCAGCCAAGCCTCAGAGCAGTACTTC.

This clonotype was observed a few times. The rearrangement joins TRBV5-6 to TRBJ1-1; tentative D call: TRBD1 (5 bases). This CDR3 has 14 amino acids. Trimming left V 1 base short and J 1 base short, with 8 bases between. The germline V gene encodes CDR1 SGHDT and CDR2 YYEEEE. This CDR3 reads CASSLNGGNTEAFF. CDR3 nucleotides: TGTGCCAGCAGCTTGAACGGGGGGAACACTGAAGCTTTCTTT.

This clonotype was observed a handful of times. The chain is built from TRBV12-3 or TRBV12-4 and TRBJ2-1; D uncertain. The CDR3 is 18 residues long. Deletions cut 5 bases from V and 4 bases from J, with 24 bases between. For the CDR3, the DNA is TGTGCCAGCAGTCCCCCGACACACGAGGCCCCCGCTTACAATGAGCAGTTCTTC. Protein sequence: CASSPPTHEAPAYNEQFF.

This clonotype was counted ten times or more. The gene calls are TRBV20-1 and TRBJ1-6; 9 bases line up with TRBD1. The CDR3 has 13 residues. Germline V CDR1 and CDR2: DFQATT, SNEGSKA (reference sequence). V trimming: 6 bases; J trimming: 7 bases; junction bases outside the gene matches: 4. In DNA form, the CDR3 reads TGCAGTGCCTGGACAGGGGACAATTCACCCCTCCACTTT. This gives the protein CSAWTGDNSPLHF.

The table lists this clonotype with many counts. The genes are TRBV7-2 and TRBJ2-1; D gene unclear. The CDR3 is 12 residues long. V dropped 5 bases and J dropped 3 bases, with 5 bases sitting between them. Germline CDR1 SGHTA, CDR2 FQGNSA. The chain's CDR3 is CASSTNYNEQFF. The CDR3, as DNA: TGTGCCAGCAGCACCAACTACAATGAGCAGTTCTTC.